What follows are 2 T cell receptor beta chains derived from one specimen sequenced in a study of cytomegalovirus exposure and HLA in healthy donors. The PCR made use of 60 Vbeta and 13 Jbeta primers. Generated by immunoSEQ multiplex PCR, the TCRdb table keeps only in-frame clones and is missing some. Its listing shows around 200,000 clones. Specimen: PBMCs. Source of these receptors: a woman in her 30s in good health and CMV-seropositive.

V and J are TRBV27 and TRBJ2-2, with 9 bases that match TRBD2. Per the germline V gene, CDR1 is MNHEY and CDR2 is SMNVEV (reference sequence). Unmatched junction bases numbered 8, after V lost 0 bases and J lost 3 bases. The CDR3 covers 18 residues. The CDR3 DNA reads as TGTGCCAGCAGTTTATCGATAAAAAGGACTAGCGACACCGGGGAGCTGTTTTTT. Its protein is CASSLSIKRTSDTGELFF.

The genes are TRBV7-2 and TRBJ1-5, with no clear D. The V end was cut by 5 bases, the J end by 4 bases, with 12 bases between. The CDR3 runs to 14 residues. Germline CDR1 SGHTA, CDR2 FQGNSA. CDR3 loop: CASSSWYGNQPQHF. Written as DNA, the CDR3 is TGTGCCAGCAGCAGCTGGTACGGGAATCAGCCCCAGCATTTT.